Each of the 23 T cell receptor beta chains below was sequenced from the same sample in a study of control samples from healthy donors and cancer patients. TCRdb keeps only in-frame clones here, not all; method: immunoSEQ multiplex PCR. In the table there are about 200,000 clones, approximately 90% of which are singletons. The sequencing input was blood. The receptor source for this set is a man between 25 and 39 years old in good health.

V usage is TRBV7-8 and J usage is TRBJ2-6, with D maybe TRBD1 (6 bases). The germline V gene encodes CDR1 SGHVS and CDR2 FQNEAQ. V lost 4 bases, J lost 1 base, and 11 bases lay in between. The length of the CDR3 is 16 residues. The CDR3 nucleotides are TGTGCCAGCAGCTCCAGAACAGGGTCTGGGGCCAACGTCCTGACTTTC. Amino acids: CASSSRTGSGANVLTF.

CDR3 DNA: TGTGCCATCAGCGAACTGCTCAATTCACCCCTCCACTTT. It yields the protein CAISELLNSPLHF. The chain combines TRBV10-3 with TRBJ1-6; the D is unclear. This CDR3 spans 13 amino acids. Germline CDR1 is ENHRY and CDR2 is SYGVKD. The V gene lost 6 bases and the J gene lost 7 bases, with 10 bases spanning the gap.

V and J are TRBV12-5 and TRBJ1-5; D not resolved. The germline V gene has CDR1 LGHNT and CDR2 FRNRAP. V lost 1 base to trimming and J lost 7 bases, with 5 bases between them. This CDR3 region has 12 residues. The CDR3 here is CASGLGPQPQHF. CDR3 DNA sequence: TGTGCTAGTGGTTTGGGGCCACAGCCCCAGCATTTT.

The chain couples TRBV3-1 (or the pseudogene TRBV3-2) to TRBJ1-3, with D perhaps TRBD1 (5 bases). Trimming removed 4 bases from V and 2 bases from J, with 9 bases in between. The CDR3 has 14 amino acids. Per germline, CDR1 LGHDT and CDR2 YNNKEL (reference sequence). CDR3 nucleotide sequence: TGTGCCAGCAGCCCGGGGACGACTGGAAACACCATATATTTT. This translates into CASSPGTTGNTIYF.

CDR3 nucleotide sequence: TGTGCCATCAGTGAAGGTGGGGGGGGGATCTCCTACGAGCAGTACTTC. This translates into CAISEGGGGISYEQYF. The chain carries TRBV10-3 and TRBJ2-7; 7 bases align to TRBD2. Looked up from germline, CDR1 is ENHRY and CDR2 is SYGVKD. Unmatched junction bases numbered 8, after V lost 3 bases and J lost 0 bases. The CDR3 runs 16 residues.

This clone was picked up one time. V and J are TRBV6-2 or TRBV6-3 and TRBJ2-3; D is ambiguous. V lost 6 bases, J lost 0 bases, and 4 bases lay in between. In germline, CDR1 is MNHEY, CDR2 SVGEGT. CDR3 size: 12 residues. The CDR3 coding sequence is TGTGCCAGCAGCGGTAGCACAGATACGCAGTATTTT. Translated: CASSGSTDTQYF.

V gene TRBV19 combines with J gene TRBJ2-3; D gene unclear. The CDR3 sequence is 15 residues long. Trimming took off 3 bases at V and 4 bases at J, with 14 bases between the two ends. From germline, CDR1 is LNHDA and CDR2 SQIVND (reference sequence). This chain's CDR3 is CASSIMRPRADTQYF. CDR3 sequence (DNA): TGTGCCAGTAGTATCATGAGGCCTAGGGCAGATACGCAGTATTTT.

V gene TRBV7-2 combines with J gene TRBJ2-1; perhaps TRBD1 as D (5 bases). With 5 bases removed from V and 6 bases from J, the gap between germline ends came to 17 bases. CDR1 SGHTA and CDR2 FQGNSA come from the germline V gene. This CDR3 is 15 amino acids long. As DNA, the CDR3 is TGTGCCAGCAGCCAGAGACAGCTTAATAGCAATGAGCAGTTCTTC. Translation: CASSQRQLNSNEQFF.

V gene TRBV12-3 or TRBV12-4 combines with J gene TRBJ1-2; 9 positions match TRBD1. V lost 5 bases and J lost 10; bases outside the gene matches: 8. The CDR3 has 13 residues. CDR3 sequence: CASSPDRGFDYTF. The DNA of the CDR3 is TGTGCCAGCAGTCCCGACAGGGGGTTCGACTACACCTTC.

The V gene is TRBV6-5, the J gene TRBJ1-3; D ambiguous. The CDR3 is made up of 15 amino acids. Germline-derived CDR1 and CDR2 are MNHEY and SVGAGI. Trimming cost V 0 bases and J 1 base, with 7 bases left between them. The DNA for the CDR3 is TGTGCCAGCAGTTACTCAAGGGAGTCTGGAAACACCATATATTTT. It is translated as CASSYSRESGNTIYF.

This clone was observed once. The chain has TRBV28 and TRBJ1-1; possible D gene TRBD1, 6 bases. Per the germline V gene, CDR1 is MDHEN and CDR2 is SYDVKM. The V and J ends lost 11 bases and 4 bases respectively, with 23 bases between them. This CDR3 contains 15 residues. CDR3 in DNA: TGTGCCGCAACATCGGCGGGGGCGGGGGGCACTGAAGCTTTCTTT. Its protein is CAATSAGAGGTEAFF.

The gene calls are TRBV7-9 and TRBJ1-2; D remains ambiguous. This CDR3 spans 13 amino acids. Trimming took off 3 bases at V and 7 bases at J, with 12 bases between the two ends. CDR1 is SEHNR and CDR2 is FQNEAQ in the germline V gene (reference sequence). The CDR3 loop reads CASSFQEPSGYTF. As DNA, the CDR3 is TGTGCCAGCAGCTTTCAGGAACCTAGTGGCTACACCTTC.

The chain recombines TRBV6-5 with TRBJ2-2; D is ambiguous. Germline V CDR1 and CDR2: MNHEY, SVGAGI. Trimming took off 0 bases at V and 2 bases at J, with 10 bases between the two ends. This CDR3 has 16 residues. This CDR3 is CASSYSQAINTGELFF. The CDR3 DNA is TGTGCCAGCAGTTACTCCCAGGCGATTAACACCGGGGAGCTGTTTTTT.

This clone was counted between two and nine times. DNA of the CDR3: TGCGCCAGCAGCGCGTCGCTATCTGGACAGGGGTACTATGGCTACACCTTC. This encodes CASSASLSGQGYYGYTF. The rearrangement joins TRBV4-1 to TRBJ1-2, with TRBD1 matching over 9 bases. V dropped 5 bases and J dropped 3; count of bases not matched to a gene: 13. The CDR3 covers 17 residues. Looked up from germline, CDR1 is MGHRA and CDR2 is YSYEKL.

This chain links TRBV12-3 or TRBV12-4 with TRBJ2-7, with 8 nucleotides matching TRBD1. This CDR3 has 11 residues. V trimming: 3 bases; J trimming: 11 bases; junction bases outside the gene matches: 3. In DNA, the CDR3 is TGTGCCAGCAGTTTGGGGACAGGAAAGTACTTC. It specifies CASSLGTGKYF.

The CDR3 protein is CASTPEGDRGFNEQFF. The CDR3 DNA sequence: TGTGCCAGCACCCCGGAAGGGGACAGGGGTTTCAATGAGCAGTTCTTC. The V call is TRBV6-2 or TRBV6-3, the J call TRBJ2-1, with TRBD1 matching over 10 bases. Germline V CDR1 and CDR2: MNHEY, SVGEGT. V lost 7 bases to trimming and J lost 6 bases; unmatched junction nucleotides: 12. There are 16 residues in the CDR3.

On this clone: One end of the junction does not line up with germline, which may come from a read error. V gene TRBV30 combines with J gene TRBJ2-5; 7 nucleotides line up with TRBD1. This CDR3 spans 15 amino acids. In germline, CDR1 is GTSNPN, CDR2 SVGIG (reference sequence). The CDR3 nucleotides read TGTGCCTGGAGTGGCCGGGACAGCCTCCAACAGACCCAGTACTTC. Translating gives CAWSGRDSLQQTQYF. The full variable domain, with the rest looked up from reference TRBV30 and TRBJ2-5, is SQTIHQWPATLVQPVGSPLSLECTVEGTSNPNLYWYRQAAGRGLQLLFYSVGIGQISSEVPQNLSASRPQDRQFILSSKKLLLSDSGFYLCAWSGRDSLQQTQYFGPGTRLLVL.

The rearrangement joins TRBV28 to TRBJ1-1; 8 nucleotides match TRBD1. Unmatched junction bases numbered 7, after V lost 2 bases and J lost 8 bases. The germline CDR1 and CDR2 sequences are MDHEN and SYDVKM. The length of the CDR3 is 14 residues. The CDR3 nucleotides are TGTGCCAGCAGTTTAGGGACAGGTGGGACGGAAGCTTTCTTT. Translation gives CASSLGTGGTEAFF.

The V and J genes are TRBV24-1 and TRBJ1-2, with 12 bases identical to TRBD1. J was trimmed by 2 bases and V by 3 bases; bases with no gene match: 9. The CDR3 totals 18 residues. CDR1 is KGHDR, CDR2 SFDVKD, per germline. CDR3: CATSDAAGTGGENYGYTF. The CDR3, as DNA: TGTGCCACCAGTGATGCGGCCGGGACAGGGGGCGAGAACTATGGCTACACCTTC.

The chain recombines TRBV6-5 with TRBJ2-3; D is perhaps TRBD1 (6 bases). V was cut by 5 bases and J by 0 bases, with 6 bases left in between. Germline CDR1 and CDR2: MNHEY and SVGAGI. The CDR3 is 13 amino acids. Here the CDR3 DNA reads TGTGCCAGCAGTCAGGGGAGCACAGATACGCAGTATTTT. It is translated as CASSQGSTDTQYF.

CDR3 nucleotides: TGTGCCAGCAGTGAATTCCACACGAACACCGGGGAGCTGTTTTTT. Translated: CASSEFHTNTGELFF. J is TRBJ2-2 and V is TRBV6-1; D is unresolved. The CDR3 is made up of 15 amino acids. Germline V gives CDR1 MNHNS, CDR2 SASEGT. Trimming removed 2 bases from V and 0 bases from J, with 7 bases in between.

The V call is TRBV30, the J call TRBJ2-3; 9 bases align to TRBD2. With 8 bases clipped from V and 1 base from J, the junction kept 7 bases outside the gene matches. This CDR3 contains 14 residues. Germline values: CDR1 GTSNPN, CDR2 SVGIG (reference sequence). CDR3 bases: TGTGCCGGGTCTCGGACTAGCGGCACAGATACGCAGTATTTT. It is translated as CAGSRTSGTDTQYF.

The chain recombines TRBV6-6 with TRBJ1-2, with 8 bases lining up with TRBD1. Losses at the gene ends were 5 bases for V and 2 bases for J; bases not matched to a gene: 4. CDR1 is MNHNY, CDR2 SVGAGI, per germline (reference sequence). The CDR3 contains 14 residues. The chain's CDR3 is CASSQTGENYGYTF. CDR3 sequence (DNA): TGTGCCAGCAGTCAGACAGGGGAGAACTATGGCTACACCTTC.